Sequencing of this T cell receptor (beta chain) was carried out in a study of early T cells in non-severe SARS-CoV-2 infection. Turning to the study itself: Unsorted whole blood bulk RNA was sequenced, with unpaired chains.

The V and J ends lost 3 bases and 1 base respectively, with 10 bases between them. Germline loops: CDR1 MNHEY, CDR2 SMNVEV (reference sequence). The CDR3 covers 15 residues. Notes on the study in general: The study's VDJdb matching favored anti-spike CD8 responses and missed private and CD4 specificities.

Individual cDNA molecules received unique molecular identifiers. TCRdb re-called the 5' RACE reads through MiXCR, storing one row per CDR3 protein. The sample carries 40,000 to 45,000 distinct CDR3 sequences, approximately 6.2% recorded once. On this clonotype: What it recognizes is unknown.

This material consisted of whole blood, taken at baseline. This chain connects TRBV27 to TRBJ2-4; weak D call: TRBD2 (6 bases). This TCR derives from an adult who was a healthcare worker with PCR-confirmed SARS-CoV-2 infection or an uninfected control (not recorded which). The chain's CDR3 is CASSLGGSAKNIQYF. CDR3 bases: TGTGCCAGCAGTTTGGGGGGATCCGCCAAAAACATTCAGTACTTC.